The 15 T cell receptor beta chains in this list originate from one sample, sequenced in a study of post-analysis software for immune sequencing data (dated by TCRdb to the mid-2010s). The library was made by PCR. Sequencer: Illumina HiSeq 2500. To reduce PCR and sequencing biases, unique molecular identifiers were built into the TCR beta cDNA libraries. Clones were called with MiXCR by TCRdb after fastp trimmed the public reads at Q25, and only in-frame beta chains were retained. Entries that share a CDR3 protein sequence are merged under the most common genes and DNA. The sample data list 450,000 to 700,000 distinct CDR3 sequences, and 40% to 50% of these were observed just once. In total, the top ten clones hold about 1.5% of the sample. Broad study findings and their caveats: Four or five TRBV segments, including TRBV5-6, TRBV5-1 and TRBV20-1, were significantly more frequent in patients than controls.

These receptors' antigens are unknown. The sequenced sample consisted of blood. All receptors come from a girl under 18 with multiple sclerosis.

This chain connects TRBV29-1 to TRBJ2-1; TRBD2 matches at 9 bases. CDR1 SQVTM and CDR2 ANQGSEA come from the germline V gene. V shed 2 bases and J 13 bases; nucleotides not matched to a gene: 12. The CDR3 totals 14 residues. The CDR3 spells CSVEPAGGSETQFF. The CDR3 DNA follows: TGCAGCGTTGAACCAGCGGGGGGCTCCGAGACCCAGTTCTTC.

The V and J genes are TRBV6-6 and TRBJ1-2; 9 bases agree with TRBD1. The CDR3 sequence is 14 residues long. V lost 0 bases, J lost 6 bases, and 2 bases stayed unmatched. Germline CDR1 MNHNY, CDR2 SVGAGI (reference sequence). CDR3 DNA: TGTGCCAGCAGTTACTCACAGGGGGCAAATGGCTACACCTTC. Translating gives CASSYSQGANGYTF.

CDR3 nucleotide sequence: TGTGCCAGCAGTTTATCGGGAACGGGTAACTCCTACGAGCAGTACTTC. Residues: CASSLSGTGNSYEQYF. The J gene is TRBJ2-7, the V gene TRBV28; maybe TRBD2 (5 bases). CDR1 and CDR2 from the germline V gene are MDHEN and SYDVKM. This CDR3 spans 16 amino acids. Trimming removed 1 base at V and 0 bases at J, with 13 bases between. The entire variable domain, with the rest obtained from reference TRBV28 and TRBJ2-7, is as follows: DVKVTQSSRYLVKRTGEKVFLECVQDMDHENMFWYRQDPGLGLRLIYFSYDVKMKEKGDIPEGYSVSREKKERFSLILESASTNQTSMYLCASSLSGTGNSYEQYFGPGTRLTVT.

This clonotype appeared a few times. This rearrangement joins TRBV29-1 to TRBJ2-5, with 7 bases fitting TRBD1. Germline CDR1 is SQVTM and CDR2 is ANQGSEA. V shed 8 bases, J shed 5 bases, and the junction held 8 bases outside the gene matches. The CDR3 spans 12 residues. CDR3 in DNA: TGCAGCTCTCGACAGGGTTTGGAGACCCAGTACTTC. Its protein product is CSSRQGLETQYF.

This sequence joins TRBV12-3 or TRBV12-4 and TRBJ1-1; D gene unclear. Trimming cost V 1 base and J 4 bases, with 16 bases left between them. There are 16 residues in the CDR3. The CDR3 sequence is CASSLEVGGMSTEAFF. The CDR3 DNA reads as TGTGCCAGCAGTTTAGAGGTTGGAGGGATGAGCACTGAAGCTTTCTTT.

As to this clonotype: At one end, the junction sequence differs from germline, possibly due to a read error. The chain uses TRBV12-3 or TRBV12-4 and TRBJ2-3; TRBD1 might be the D (5 bases). This CDR3 comprises 13 residues. CDR3 nucleotides: TGTGCCAGCGCCAGAGACAGCACAGATGCGCAATATTTT. Protein: CASARDSTDAQYF.

This clonotype has more than one count but fewer than ten. The CDR3 region has the DNA TGTGCCAGCAGCGTAGAATCAGGGTTGGATTCACCCCTCCACTTT. Translation: CASSVESGLDSPLHF. The chain carries TRBV9 and TRBJ1-6, with D possibly TRBD1 on 5 matching bases. Germline loops: CDR1 SGDLS, CDR2 YYNGEE. This CDR3 has 15 amino acids. V was trimmed by 0 bases and J by 8 bases, leaving 12 bases between them.

This clonotype appeared once. The rearrangement joins TRBV7-9 to TRBJ2-2; TRBD2 agrees at 8 bases. Germline CDR1 reads SEHNR; CDR2 reads FQNEAQ (reference sequence). Trimming took 7 bases from V and 6 from J; bases not matched to a gene: 7. The CDR3 totals 14 residues. The CDR3 reads CASTPGGFAGELFF. The CDR3 DNA sequence: TGTGCCAGCACCCCGGGGGGGTTCGCCGGGGAGCTGTTTTTT.

The chain recombines TRBV6-6 with TRBJ1-1; D uncertain. CDR3 length: 13 amino acids. The germline CDR1 and CDR2 sequences are MNHNY and SVGAGI (reference sequence). The V gene lost 2 bases and the J gene lost 1 base, with 5 bases spanning the gap. The CDR3 region is CASSYGPNTEAFF. CDR3 sequence (DNA): TGTGCCAGCAGTTACGGGCCGAACACTGAAGCTTTCTTT.

This clonotype showed up just a few times. The chain joins TRBV13 to TRBJ2-5; D is perhaps TRBD2 (5 bases). The germline gives CDR1 PRHDT, CDR2 FYEKMQ (reference sequence). The germline V and J ends were trimmed by 3 bases and 5 bases, with 7 bases remaining between them. This CDR3 is 12 amino acids long. The CDR3 DNA sequence: TGTGCCAGCAGCTTGGAGGCGGAGACCCAGTACTTC. Translating gives CASSLEAETQYF.

The chain combines TRBV12-3 or TRBV12-4 with TRBJ2-6; TRBD1 is a possible D gene (6 bases). This CDR3 is 17 amino acids long. Trimming pared 5 bases from V and 0 bases from J, leaving 14 bases between. CDR3 nucleotide sequence: TGTGCCAGCAGTCGACAGGTCAGGAGCTCTGGGGCCAACGTCCTGACTTTC. Protein product: CASSRQVRSSGANVLTF.

The chain combines TRBV5-1 with TRBJ2-3; the match to TRBD2 covers 13 bases. The V and J ends lost 0 bases and 3 bases, in that order; junction bases with no gene match: 1. Germline lookup yields CDR1 SGHRS and CDR2 YFSETQ. This CDR3 contains 16 residues. CDR3 bases: TGCGCCAGCAGCTTGGGGACTAGCGGGGGTACAGATACGCAGTATTTT. This encodes CASSLGTSGGTDTQYF.

Worth noting for this clonotype: One base away lies a much larger clone, so this may be a sequencing read error. The rearrangement joins TRBV7-9 to TRBJ2-1; D possibly corresponds to TRBD2 (6 bases). CDR1 is SEHNR and CDR2 is FQNEAQ in the germline V gene (reference sequence). This CDR3 has 15 residues. Here the CDR3 DNA reads TGTGCCAGCAGCTCATCGGGACTCACCTACAATGAGCAGGTCTTC. It codes for CASSSSGLTYNEQVF.

The sample holds one count of this clonotype. The chain carries TRBV6-5 and TRBJ1-1, with TRBD1 matching over 7 bases. V trimming: 4 bases; J trimming: 1 base; junction bases outside the gene matches: 6. The CDR3 contains 15 residues. CDR1 and CDR2 from the germline V gene are MNHEY and SVGAGI. CDR3 sequence reads: CASSLSYRGNTEAFF. CDR3 DNA: TGTGCCAGCAGTTTATCTTACAGGGGGAACACTGAAGCTTTCTTT.

This chain connects TRBV5-1 to TRBJ2-3; D remains unclear. V was shortened by 3 bases and J by 0 bases, with 8 bases between the two germline ends. Looked up from germline, CDR1 is SGHRS and CDR2 is YFSETQ. The CDR3 contains 14 residues. The CDR3 reads CASSSGASTDTQYF. The CDR3 DNA sequence: TGCGCCAGCAGCTCTGGAGCTAGCACAGATACGCAGTATTTT.